The 32 T cell receptor beta chains listed next were all sequenced from one sample in a study of Tregs in tolerant kidney transplant recipients. Method: immunoSEQ multiplex PCR; TCRdb's copy keeps in-frame clones and lacks some. The sample lists roughly 66,000 clones, roughly 89% occurring once. Source: CD8+ T cells from blood, taken before the transplant. The source is a human donor who received a combined kidney and bone marrow transplant.

The rearrangement joins TRBV4-3 to TRBJ2-7; 11 nucleotides line up with TRBD1. Trimming cost V 4 bases and J 7 bases; bases outside gene matches: 6. Germline CDR1 is LGHNA and CDR2 is YSLEER. The CDR3 has 14 residues. The DNA for the CDR3 is TGCGCCAGCAGCCCCGGGACAGGGGGTAGAGAGCAGTACTTC. Protein: CASSPGTGGREQYF.

The rearrangement links TRBV7-9 to TRBJ1-3, with D hard to call. This CDR3 region has 14 residues. The V and J ends lost 4 bases and 1 base respectively, with 8 bases between them. Germline CDR1 SEHNR, CDR2 FQNEAQ (reference sequence). CDR3 protein: CASSSTPSGNTIYF. The CDR3 DNA is TGTGCCAGCAGCTCAACTCCGTCTGGAAACACCATATATTTT.

The count of this clone is one. CDR3 DNA sequence: TGCGCCAGCAGCCAAGGAGAGGGATTTGGGGCCAACGTCCTGACTTTC. This sequence encodes CASSQGEGFGANVLTF. V gene TRBV4-3 combines with J gene TRBJ2-6; D is possibly TRBD2 (5 bases). V was trimmed by 1 base and J by 3 bases, leaving 10 bases between them. Per the germline V gene, CDR1 is LGHNA and CDR2 is YSLEER. The CDR3 contains 16 residues.

CDR3 sequence (DNA): TGTGCCAGCAGCAGGGACATGGGGCATCAGCCCCAGCATTTT. Encoded protein: CASSRDMGHQPQHF. This chain joins TRBV27 and TRBJ1-5; TRBD1 is a possible D gene (6 bases). Germline CDR1 and CDR2: MNHEY and SMNVEV (reference sequence). V was pared by 6 bases and J by 5 bases, with 14 bases between. CDR3 size: 14 residues.

The chain carries TRBV2 and TRBJ2-7, with unresolved D. The CDR3 runs 14 residues. Between the trimmed V and J ends, which lost 3 bases and 0 bases, there was a span of 9 bases. Germline CDR1 SNHLY, CDR2 FYNNEI. The CDR3 nucleotides are TGTGCCAGCAGTGACAACCACGGCTCCTACGAGCAGTACTTC. Translated, it gives CASSDNHGSYEQYF.

The chain recombines TRBV19 with TRBJ2-2; 9 bases line up with TRBD1. The V gene end was trimmed by 3 bases and the J gene end by 7 bases; junction bases not matched to a gene: 9. Germline CDR1 reads LNHDA; CDR2 reads SQIVND (reference sequence). This CDR3 contains 16 residues. The CDR3 protein is CASSIGQGPPHGELFF. In DNA form, the CDR3 reads TGTGCCAGTAGTATCGGACAGGGGCCCCCACACGGGGAGCTGTTTTTT.

V usage is TRBV27 and J usage is TRBJ2-1, with 10 bases matching TRBD2. Germline CDR1 is MNHEY and CDR2 is SMNVEV (reference sequence). The trim removed 5 bases at V and 5 bases at J, leaving 3 bases unmatched. The CDR3 length is 14 residues. The CDR3 protein is CASSSGGADNEQFF. CDR3 bases: TGTGCCAGCAGTAGCGGGGGGGCCGACAATGAGCAGTTCTTC.

V is TRBV19 and J is TRBJ2-3, with 7 bases identical to TRBD1. Germline V lookup: CDR1 LNHDA, CDR2 SQIVND (reference sequence). The V and J ends lost 0 bases and 2 bases, in that order; junction bases with no gene match: 2. The length of the CDR3 is 15 residues. CDR3 bases: TGTGCCAGTAGTATAGAACAGGGGTACACAGATACGCAGTATTTT. This translates into CASSIEQGYTDTQYF.

This chain connects TRBV19 to TRBJ2-2; tentatively, D is TRBD2 (6 bases). The CDR3 spans 13 residues. With 6 bases removed from V and 1 base from J, the gap between germline ends came to 6 bases. Germline CDR1 and CDR2: LNHDA and SQIVND (reference sequence). The CDR3 bases are TGTGCCAGTAGCGGGGGGAACACCGGGGAGCTGTTTTTT. This translates into CASSGGNTGELFF.

The chain carries TRBV11-1 and TRBJ2-1, with a weak D call TRBD1 (6 bases). V lost 3 bases and J lost 6, with 9 bases in between. In germline, CDR1 is SGHAT, CDR2 FQDESV (reference sequence). This CDR3 has 13 amino acids. The CDR3 DNA reads TGTGCCAGCAGCTTCGGGACACTCAATGAGCAGTTCTTC. This gives the protein CASSFGTLNEQFF.

V and J are TRBV7-9 and TRBJ2-7, with D possibly matching TRBD1 (7 bases). The CDR3 is 14 residues long. V lost 4 bases, J lost 3 bases, and 13 bases lay in between. Germline V gene sequence: CDR1 SEHNR, CDR2 FQNEAQ (reference sequence). The CDR3 protein is CASSSRGENYEQYF. CDR3 nucleotide sequence: TGTGCCAGCAGCTCCAGGGGGGAAAACTACGAGCAGTACTTC.

The CDR3 nucleotides read TGTGCCAGCAGTGAACAGGGCAATCAGCCCCAGCATTTT. This sequence encodes CASSEQGNQPQHF. This chain joins TRBV2 and TRBJ1-5, with D unresolved. Trimming took 2 bases from V and 2 from J, leaving 4 bases between them. This CDR3 has 13 residues. Germline-derived CDR1 and CDR2 are SNHLY and FYNNEI.

In its sample, this clone is medium-sized. The CDR3 coding sequence is TGTGCCAGCAGCTCCCCCCGCGGCGAGCAGTACTTC. It codes for CASSSPRGEQYF. The rearrangement uses TRBV13 and TRBJ2-7; the D is unclear. V was clipped by 4 bases and J by 6 bases, with 10 bases between them. Germline-derived CDR1 and CDR2 are PRHDT and FYEKMQ (reference sequence). The CDR3 totals 12 residues.

V and J are TRBV7-9 and TRBJ1-2; 10 bases are shared with TRBD1. This CDR3 comprises 14 residues. Germline lookup yields CDR1 SEHNR and CDR2 FQNEAQ (reference sequence). J gave up 4 bases and V 4 bases, and 3 bases lay outside the gene matches. CDR3 nucleotide sequence: TGTGCCAGCAGCTGGGACAGGGGTCTCTATGGCTACACCTTC. Its protein product is CASSWDRGLYGYTF.

CDR3 coding DNA: TGTGCCAGCAGCTTAGTGCTAGCGGCCTCCTACGAGCAGTACTTC. Protein: CASSLVLAASYEQYF. The chain has TRBV11-2 and TRBJ2-7; TRBD2 aligns across 7 bases. J lost 0 bases, V lost 1 base, and 3 bases had no gene match. CDR3 length equals 15 residues. The germline V gene has CDR1 SGHAT and CDR2 FQNNGV.

This chain uses TRBV9 with TRBJ2-5; 8 bases map to TRBD2. From germline, CDR1 is SGDLS and CDR2 YYNGEE. This CDR3 has 14 amino acids. Losses at the gene ends were 0 bases for V and 12 bases for J; bases not matched to a gene: 10. The CDR3, as DNA: TGTGCCAGCAGCGTAGTGTCGAGCGGGAGAAGCAAGTACTTC. This translates into CASSVVSSGRSKYF.

V is TRBV4-3 and J is TRBJ2-2; 9 bases fit TRBD2. From germline, CDR1 is LGHNA and CDR2 YSLEER. V trimming: 0 bases; J trimming: 7 bases; junction bases outside the gene matches: 9. CDR3 length equals 17 residues. CDR3 in amino acids: CASSQDKAGGRSGELFF. In nucleotides, the CDR3 is TGCGCCAGCAGCCAAGATAAGGCGGGGGGGAGGAGCGGGGAGCTGTTTTTT.

The chain is built from TRBV6-5 and TRBJ2-7; tentative D call: TRBD1 (6 bases). This CDR3 is built from 14 residues. V was trimmed by 5 bases and J by 2 bases, leaving 13 bases between them. Germline V CDR1 and CDR2: MNHEY, SVGAGI. The CDR3 nucleotides read TGTGCCAGCAGTCCACAGGGAGAGCCCTACGAGCAGTACTTC. This encodes CASSPQGEPYEQYF.

This chain links TRBV28 with TRBJ2-7; D is unresolved. The CDR3 spans 12 residues. V lost 7 bases and J lost 1, with 8 bases in between. Germline CDR1 and CDR2: MDHEN and SYDVKM. CDR3 sequence: CASTTWSYEQYF. The CDR3 bases are TGTGCCAGCACGACATGGTCCTACGAGCAGTACTTC.

Comments on this clone: Other DNA variants within this sample encode the same CDR3. The rearrangement uses TRBV5-6 and TRBJ1-6; 7 bases match TRBD1. V lost 0 bases, J lost 10 bases, and 4 bases stayed unmatched. The V gene's germline CDR1 is SGHDT and CDR2 YYEEEE. The CDR3 has 14 residues. The CDR3 coding sequence is TGTGCCAGCAGCTTGGGACAGGGCGGATCACCCCTCCACTTT. It specifies CASSLGQGGSPLHF.

The rearrangement uses TRBV30 and TRBJ2-7; 9 nucleotides match TRBD2. Per germline, CDR1 GTSNPN and CDR2 SVGIG (reference sequence). The CDR3 extends over 18 amino acids. V shed 2 bases, J shed 0 bases, and the junction held 14 bases outside the gene matches. The chain's CDR3 is CAWSHSPPAGGLSYEQYF. In DNA, the CDR3 is TGTGCCTGGAGTCATTCCCCTCCAGCGGGGGGACTCTCCTACGAGCAGTACTTC. Full variable domain (remainder filled in from reference TRBV30 and TRBJ2-7): SQTIHQWPATLVQPVGSPLSLECTVEGTSNPNLYWYRQAAGRGLQLLFYSVGIGQISSEVPQNLSASRPQDRQFILSSKKLLLSDSGFYLCAWSHSPPAGGLSYEQYFGPGTRLTVT.

V gene TRBV19 combines with J gene TRBJ1-3; D perhaps matches TRBD1 (5 bases). The V gene's germline CDR1 is LNHDA and CDR2 SQIVND (reference sequence). The CDR3 runs 15 residues. V dropped 4 bases and J dropped 2 bases, with 12 bases sitting between them. The DNA of the CDR3 is TGTGCCAGTAGTAGGGCGCGGGGGACTGGAAACACCATATATTTT. It encodes CASSRARGTGNTIYF.

The chain carries TRBV4-2 and TRBJ2-3, with 9 bases lining up with TRBD2. This CDR3 has 18 residues. Germline CDR1 LGHNA, CDR2 YNFKEQ. Losses at the gene ends were 0 bases for V and 2 bases for J; bases not matched to a gene: 9. In nucleotides, the CDR3 is TGTGCCAGCAGCCAAGATGGGGCTAGCGGGACTCTCACAGATACGCAGTATTTT. Protein: CASSQDGASGTLTDTQYF.

The V and J genes are TRBV2 and TRBJ2-7; 7 bases are shared with TRBD1. The CDR3 has 15 residues. The ends lost 6 bases at V and 0 bases at J; junction bases unmatched: 8. Germline assignment: CDR1 SNHLY and CDR2 FYNNEI. CDR3 DNA: TGTGCCAGCAGGGTGGACAGGTTTTTCTCCTACGAGCAGTACTTC. Its translation is CASRVDRFFSYEQYF.

This rearrangement joins TRBV9 to TRBJ1-5; D remains unclear. Germline values: CDR1 SGDLS, CDR2 YYNGEE. CDR3 length equals 14 residues. The V and J ends lost 2 bases and 4 bases respectively, with 10 bases between them. CDR3 loop: CASSVGSSNQPQHF. The CDR3 DNA reads TGTGCCAGCAGCGTTGGGAGTTCTAATCAGCCCCAGCATTTT.

The V and J genes are TRBV13 and TRBJ2-3, with D perhaps matching TRBD2 (6 bases). The CDR3 has 13 amino acids. Germline CDR1 reads PRHDT; CDR2 reads FYEKMQ (reference sequence). Between the trimmed V and J ends, which lost 10 bases and 0 bases, there was a span of 11 bases. The CDR3 spells CATRLGSTDTQYF. For the CDR3, the DNA is TGTGCCACACGACTAGGGAGCACAGATACGCAGTATTTT.

The chain is built from TRBV30 and TRBJ2-5; 10 positions match TRBD2. In germline, CDR1 is GTSNPN, CDR2 SVGIG (reference sequence). CDR3 length: 16 residues. J lost 1 base, V lost 0 bases, and 5 bases had no gene match. The CDR3, as DNA: TGTGCCTGGAGTGTAAATAGCGGGGGGACCCAAGAGACCCAGTACTTC. It is translated as CAWSVNSGGTQETQYF.

This chain links TRBV11-2 with TRBJ2-5; TRBD2 aligns across 11 bases. The end of the DNA aligns better with TRBJ2-7, so the J call may be wrong. CDR3 size: 16 residues. Looked up from germline, CDR1 is SGHAT and CDR2 is FQNNGV. CDR3 nucleotides: TGTGCCAGCAGCTTCCTAGGGACTAGCGGTTACTACGAGCAGTACTTC. Translating it yields CASSFLGTSGYYEQYF.

The CDR3, as DNA: TGTGCCAGCAGCCCCATGGGGGAGGGGCCCTACGAGCAGTACTTC. Its translation: CASSPMGEGPYEQYF. The J gene is TRBJ2-7, the V gene TRBV6-1; 7 nucleotides match TRBD2. The V gene end was trimmed by 6 bases and the J gene end by 2 bases; junction bases not matched to a gene: 10. The CDR3 loop spans 15 amino acids. Germline loops: CDR1 MNHNS, CDR2 SASEGT.

The CDR3 DNA reads as TGTGCCAGCAGCTTAGGAAAGGGGATAGTTGATGGCTACACCTTC. Its translation: CASSLGKGIVDGYTF. The gene calls are TRBV7-2 and TRBJ1-2; D possibly corresponds to TRBD1 (5 bases). CDR1 is SGHTA and CDR2 is FQGNSA in the germline V gene. The CDR3 extends over 15 amino acids. V shed 1 base and J shed 6 bases, with 15 bases lying between them. Variable domain in full (rest from reference TRBV7-2 and TRBJ1-2): GAGVSQSPSNKVTEKGKDVELRCDPISGHTALYWYRQSLGQGLEFLIYFQGNSAPDKSGLPSDRFSAERTGGSVSTLTIQRTQQEDSAVYLCASSLGKGIVDGYTFGSGTRLTVV.

V and J are TRBV6-1 and TRBJ1-3; D may be TRBD1 (6 bases). CDR3 size: 15 residues. Trimming left V 7 bases short and J 4 bases short, with 17 bases between. Germline-derived CDR1 and CDR2 are MNHNS and SASEGT. CDR3 sequence (DNA): TGTGCCAGCACCCAGCTCCGGGACATAGGAAACACCATATATTTT. Translated: CASTQLRDIGNTIYF.

The chain joins TRBV27 to TRBJ2-7, with D tentatively TRBD1 (7 bases). The CDR3 runs 14 residues. The germline V gene has CDR1 MNHEY and CDR2 SMNVEV (reference sequence). Trimming stripped 2 bases from V and 3 bases from J, with 11 bases between. CDR3 region: CASSLGQGGYEQYF. For the CDR3, the DNA is TGTGCCAGCAGTTTAGGTCAGGGGGGCTACGAGCAGTACTTC.